This record covers a single T cell receptor beta chain. This entry belongs to a study of blood T cell repertoires in COVID-19. The wider study: Samples representing acute and convalescent COVID-19 were sourced from the United States, Italy and Spain. T cells, B-cell-depleted T cells, or PBMCs supplied cDNA or gDNA.

The assay was immunoSEQ multiplex PCR, and TCRdb's table has in-frame clones only and misses some. The sample carries roughly 75,000 clones, 81% recorded once. This TCR was sampled from a woman in her 70s with acute or convalescent COVID-19. Sequenced input: peripheral blood.

CDR3 in DNA: TGTGCCAGCAGCCAGGACAGGGGGTCCTACAATGAGCAGTTCTTC. Protein sequence: CASSQDRGSYNEQFF. V is TRBV7-8 and J is TRBJ2-1, with TRBD1 identical over 10 bases. V shed 5 bases, J shed 1 base, and the junction held 2 bases outside the gene matches. Germline V gives CDR1 SGHVS, CDR2 FQNEAQ. The CDR3 contains 15 residues.